Below are 12 T cell receptor beta chains sequenced from a single sample in a study of cytomegalovirus exposure and HLA in healthy donors. The PCR used 60 Vbeta and 13 Jbeta primers. Measured with immunoSEQ multiplex PCR; TCRdb has only the in-frame clones, and not every one. Of some 150,000 clones in the sample, approximately 80% were seen once. The sequencing input was PBMCs. These receptors were obtained from a woman between 40 and 55 years old in good health and CMV-seronegative.

V and J are TRBV4-1 and TRBJ2-3; TRBD2 aligns across 9 bases. The CDR3 runs 16 residues. With 1 base clipped from V and 10 bases from J, the junction kept 12 bases outside the gene matches. Germline V lookup: CDR1 MGHRA, CDR2 YSYEKL. CDR3 loop: CASSQVLSTSGFAQYF. The CDR3 nucleotides read TGCGCCAGCAGCCAAGTCTTATCGACTAGCGGCTTTGCGCAGTATTTT.

J is TRBJ1-1 and V is TRBV5-1; D ambiguous. The germline CDR1 and CDR2 sequences are SGHRS and YFSETQ. The CDR3 runs to 14 residues. V lost 0 bases to trimming and J lost 1 base, with 7 bases between them. The CDR3: CASSLAHRNTEAFF. As DNA, the CDR3 is TGCGCCAGCAGCTTGGCCCACAGGAACACTGAAGCTTTCTTT.

The chain uses TRBV30 and TRBJ1-1, with a possible D match to TRBD1 (6 bases). Germline V gene sequence: CDR1 GTSNPN, CDR2 SVGIG (reference sequence). The CDR3 runs to 10 residues. V lost 8 bases and J 8 bases, leaving 12 bases between the germline ends. The CDR3 protein is CASYRVEAFF. For the CDR3, the DNA is TGTGCCAGCTACAGGGTCGAAGCTTTCTTT.

The chain is built from TRBV6-4 and TRBJ2-2, with D maybe TRBD1 (5 bases). CDR3 length: 16 residues. Germline assignment: CDR1 MRHNA and CDR2 SNTAGT. V was cut by 2 bases and J by 0 bases, with 10 bases left in between. CDR3 in DNA: TGTGCCAGCAGTGACAGGCCAGGGTCGAACACCGGGGAGCTGTTTTTT. Translating it yields CASSDRPGSNTGELFF.

There are a few counts of this clone. The gene calls are TRBV5-6 and TRBJ1-6; 10 bases align to TRBD1. Germline V gene data show CDR1 as SGHDT and CDR2 as YYEEEE. There are 16 residues in the CDR3. V dropped 0 bases and J dropped 10; count of bases not matched to a gene: 7. CDR3 DNA sequence: TGTGCCAGCAGCTTGGAGGTGGGGACAGGGGCATCACCCCTCCACTTT. This codes for CASSLEVGTGASPLHF.

This chain uses TRBV7-9 with TRBJ1-2; 8 nucleotides align to TRBD1. V lost 3 bases and J lost 2; bases outside the gene matches: 8. The CDR3 sequence is 16 residues long. The germline V gene encodes CDR1 SEHNR and CDR2 FQNEAQ (reference sequence). The CDR3 region has the DNA TGTGCCAGCAGCTTTCAGGGGGCGACTAAGAACTATGGCTACACCTTC. Its translation: CASSFQGATKNYGYTF.

V is TRBV28 and J is TRBJ1-5, with D possibly TRBD1 on 5 matching bases. The CDR3 sequence is 14 residues long. V lost 7 bases to trimming and J lost 4 bases, with 14 bases between them. CDR1 is MDHEN, CDR2 SYDVKM, per germline. CDR3 sequence reads: CASTSGVGNQPQHF. The CDR3, as DNA: TGTGCCAGCACCTCGGGGGTAGGAAATCAGCCCCAGCATTTT.

A note on this clone: Other DNA sequences within the sample encode an identical CDR3. V is TRBV4-1 and J is TRBJ2-7, with TRBD2 identical over 8 bases. The CDR3 is 15 residues long. V shed 0 bases and J 4 bases; nucleotides not matched to a gene: 5. Germline assignment: CDR1 MGHRA and CDR2 YSYEKL. In nucleotides, the CDR3 is TGCGCCAGCAGCCAAGAGCGTAGCGGGGCTTACGAGCAGTACTTC. It specifies CASSQERSGAYEQYF.

The genes are TRBV18 and TRBJ1-1; D perhaps matches TRBD1 (6 bases). This CDR3 spans 18 amino acids. V lost 2 bases to trimming and J lost 5 bases, with 24 bases between them. Per the germline V gene, CDR1 is KGHSH and CDR2 is LQKENI. The CDR3 nucleotides are TGTGCCAGCTCACCATCAGGGGTAGGGGGTATTCGGAGGACTGAAGCTTTCTTT. Protein sequence: CASSPSGVGGIRRTEAFF.

V gene TRBV7-2 combines with J gene TRBJ2-1; TRBD2 agrees at 9 bases. Trimming at V came to 2 bases and at J to 7 bases, leaving 9 bases not matched to a gene. This CDR3 is built from 16 residues. Per germline, CDR1 SGHTA and CDR2 FQGNSA. Here the CDR3 reads CASSLRGRGGQNEQFF. CDR3 nucleotides: TGTGCCAGCAGCTTAAGGGGGCGGGGGGGCCAGAATGAGCAGTTCTTC.

CDR3: CASSKTQNEQFF. CDR3 bases: TGTGCCAGCAGTAAGACACAGAATGAGCAGTTCTTC. The gene calls are TRBV27 and TRBJ2-1; no clear D. CDR1 MNHEY and CDR2 SMNVEV come from the germline V gene (reference sequence). CDR3 length equals 12 residues. V lost 5 bases and J lost 7, with 9 bases in between.

Here the CDR3 DNA reads TGTGCCAGCAGCGGCGGGGGGGGGCATGGCTACACCTTC. Its protein is CASSGGGGHGYTF. This chain links TRBV5-4 with TRBJ1-2; weak D call: TRBD1 (6 bases). The V gene lost 4 bases and the J gene lost 6 bases, with 13 bases spanning the gap. This CDR3 contains 13 residues. The V gene's germline CDR1 is SGHNT and CDR2 YYREEE (reference sequence).